These 11 T cell receptor beta chains were sequenced from one sample in a study of neoadjuvant anti-PD-1 for oral cavity cancer. The protocol was immunoSEQ multiplex PCR, while the TCRdb copy is restricted to in-frame clones and leaves out a portion. The top ten clones hold 2.9% of a sample with about 14,000 clones, about 70% of them seen once. This specimen consisted of PBMCs, obtained before nivolumab (anti-PD-1) treatment. All receptors derive from a person aged 35-79 years with oral cavity squamous cell carcinoma.

The count of this clone is one. This rearrangement joins TRBV5-4 to TRBJ2-7, with a weak D call TRBD1 (6 bases). The CDR3 sequence is 13 residues long. V dropped 2 bases and J dropped 5 bases, with 11 bases sitting between them. The germline gives CDR1 SGHNT, CDR2 YYREEE (reference sequence). CDR3 protein: CASSFWTADEQYF. In DNA, the CDR3 is TGTGCCAGCAGCTTCTGGACAGCCGACGAGCAGTACTTC.

CDR3 residues: CASSSAYNEQFF. The CDR3 DNA reads TGTGCCAGCAGTTCCGCGTACAATGAGCAGTTCTTC. The chain joins TRBV6-5 to TRBJ2-1; no clear D. The V gene lost 4 bases and the J gene lost 4 bases, with 5 bases spanning the gap. Looked up from germline, CDR1 is MNHEY and CDR2 is SVGAGI. The CDR3 sequence is 12 residues long.

DNA of the CDR3: TGTGCCTGGAGTGTGGGGGTATTGCGTTCGGTTACAGATACGCAGTATTTT. It yields the protein CAWSVGVLRSVTDTQYF. The chain combines TRBV30 with TRBJ2-3, with D perhaps matching TRBD1 or TRBD2 (5 bases each). Trimming shortened V by 0 bases and J by 3 bases, and 19 bases separated the two germline ends. The CDR3 is 17 residues long. CDR1 GTSNPN and CDR2 SVGIG come from the germline V gene (reference sequence).

The J gene is TRBJ2-3, the V gene TRBV29-1, with a weak D call TRBD2 (6 bases). CDR1 and CDR2 (germline): SQVTM, ANQGSEA. The CDR3 has 14 amino acids. V was cut by 4 bases and J by 3 bases, with 14 bases left in between. The CDR3 is CSVVATSETDTQYF. CDR3 nucleotides: TGCAGCGTTGTCGCGACTAGTGAGACAGATACGCAGTATTTT.

This clone has a handful of counts. J is TRBJ1-1 and V is TRBV18, with a tentative D call TRBD1 (6 bases). In germline, CDR1 is KGHSH, CDR2 LQKENI. The V end was cut by 3 bases, the J end by 5 bases, with 16 bases between. The CDR3 covers 15 residues. The CDR3 region has the DNA TGTGCCAGCTCACCGAACACAGGGAGAGGGACTGAAGCTTTCTTT. It yields the protein CASSPNTGRGTEAFF.

The chain links TRBV2 to TRBJ2-5; D is undetermined. This CDR3 has 11 amino acids. V was cut by 6 bases and J by 0 bases, with 2 bases left in between. Germline loops: CDR1 SNHLY, CDR2 FYNNEI. CDR3 nucleotide sequence: TGTGCCAGCAGGGACCAAGAGACCCAGTACTTC. Translation gives CASRDQETQYF.

The rearrangement uses TRBV4-1 and TRBJ1-5; D call uncertain. The CDR3 consists of 14 residues. V was cut by 4 bases and J by 2 bases, with 9 bases left in between. Germline CDR1 is MGHRA and CDR2 is YSYEKL. CDR3 sequence reads: CASSRTPGNQPQHF. In DNA, the CDR3 is TGCGCCAGCAGCCGGACCCCCGGCAATCAGCCCCAGCATTTT.

There are a few counts of this clone. The chain uses TRBV25-1 and TRBJ1-1, with unresolved D. CDR3 size: 14 residues. Per germline, CDR1 MGHDK and CDR2 SYGVNS. V dropped 1 base and J dropped 5 bases, with 11 bases sitting between them. Here the CDR3 DNA reads TGTGCCAGCAGTGAATCTCTCGGGTTTACTGAAGCTTTCTTT. Its translation: CASSESLGFTEAFF.

The chain couples TRBV6-4 to TRBJ2-2; TRBD2 agrees at 11 bases. V lost 3 bases and J lost 5; bases outside the gene matches: 2. Germline values: CDR1 MRHNA, CDR2 SNTAGT. This CDR3 has 15 amino acids. The CDR3 region has the DNA TGTGCCAGCAGTGAGCTAGCGGGGGGAACCGGGGAGCTGTTTTTT. This codes for CASSELAGGTGELFF.

This chain uses TRBV4-1 with TRBJ1-1; D unresolved. Trimming took off 0 bases at V and 11 bases at J, with 16 bases between the two ends. Germline values: CDR1 MGHRA, CDR2 YSYEKL. CDR3 length equals 14 residues. CDR3 sequence reads: CASSQEGGNTRAFF. Here the CDR3 DNA reads TGCGCCAGCAGCCAAGAAGGCGGCAATACTCGGGCTTTCTTT.

This clone appeared a few times. The DNA of the CDR3 is TGTGCCAGCAGTTTAAGTAGCCAGGGGCCGGGTGGCTACACCTTC. Translating it yields CASSLSSQGPGGYTF. This chain joins TRBV27 and TRBJ1-2, with D perhaps TRBD1 (6 bases). Trimming left V 2 bases short and J 7 bases short, with 17 bases between. Germline-derived CDR1 and CDR2 are MNHEY and SMNVEV (reference sequence). The CDR3 covers 15 residues.